The 20 T cell receptor beta chains below all came from one sample that was sequenced in a study of CD8 T cells in ankylosing spondylitis. Using its own MiXCR run on the 5' RACE reads, TCRdb lists one record per CDR3 protein. The sample holds hundreds of thousands of distinct CDR3 sequences, 8.6% seen once. Source material: blood, either unsorted or a sorted T cell fraction (not recorded which). The receptors stem from a male donor with ankylosing spondylitis or in good health (not recorded which).

This clonotype was seen only a few times. This chain joins TRBV30 and TRBJ2-3; 8 bases align to TRBD1. V shed 0 bases, J shed 5 bases, and the junction held 7 bases outside the gene matches. The CDR3 consists of 15 residues. Looked up from germline, CDR1 is GTSNPN and CDR2 is SVGIG (reference sequence). The CDR3 bases are TGTGCCTGGAGTGTAGCAGGGGGCATTAAAGATACGCAGTATTTT. Translating it yields CAWSVAGGIKDTQYF.

This clonotype was seen ten or more times. The chain combines TRBV11-2 with TRBJ2-2; 9 bases align to TRBD2. CDR1 SGHAT and CDR2 FQNNGV come from the germline V gene. The CDR3 loop spans 17 amino acids. The V gene end was trimmed by 7 bases and the J gene end by 8 bases; junction bases not matched to a gene: 17. The CDR3 region is CASTPLPDLAGRGELFF. Written as DNA, the CDR3 is TGTGCCAGCACCCCACTGCCGGATCTAGCGGGACGGGGGGAGCTGTTTTTT.

This clonotype appeared a few times. The chain has TRBV5-1 and TRBJ2-7, with a weak D call TRBD1 (5 bases). The V gene lost 0 bases and the J gene lost 6 bases, with 13 bases spanning the gap. This CDR3 contains 14 residues. Looked up from germline, CDR1 is SGHRS and CDR2 is YFSETQ. CDR3 region: CASSLVARVGEQYF. The CDR3, as DNA: TGCGCCAGCAGCTTGGTGGCCAGGGTTGGCGAGCAGTACTTC.

There are many counts of this clonotype. The chain is built from TRBV9 and TRBJ2-1; 8 bases map to TRBD2. Germline V gene lookup returns CDR1 SGDLS and CDR2 YYNGEE. This CDR3 spans 15 amino acids. V dropped 0 bases and J dropped 9; count of bases not matched to a gene: 8. The CDR3 sequence is CASSVAGREGGEQFF. The CDR3 nucleotides read TGTGCCAGCAGCGTAGCAGGACGGGAGGGAGGTGAGCAGTTCTTC.

This clonotype was recorded at least ten times. This chain links TRBV24-1 with TRBJ2-1, with 7 bases fitting TRBD2. CDR1 KGHDR and CDR2 SFDVKD come from the germline V gene. The CDR3 is made up of 15 amino acids. Trimming cost V 4 bases and J 8 bases; bases outside gene matches: 10. The CDR3 protein is CATSDPLSGWDEQFF. The CDR3 region has the DNA TGTGCCACCAGTGACCCTCTTAGCGGGTGGGATGAGCAGTTCTTC.

The gene calls are TRBV19 and TRBJ2-1, with a possible D match to TRBD2 (7 bases). V gave up 3 bases and J gave up 3 bases, with 12 bases separating them. Germline V gene sequence: CDR1 LNHDA, CDR2 SQIVND (reference sequence). CDR3 length: 15 amino acids. The CDR3 bases are TGTGCCAGTAGTATTCAAGGGGGGGACTACAATGAGCAGTTCTTC. It yields the protein CASSIQGGDYNEQFF.

This sequence joins TRBV10-3 and TRBJ2-7, with D possibly being TRBD2 (6 bases). The germline CDR1 and CDR2 sequences are ENHRY and SYGVKD. V was pared by 6 bases and J by 5 bases, with 14 bases between. This CDR3 is built from 13 residues. CDR3 DNA: TGTGCCATCAGGGATAAAGGAGGGCACGAGCAGTACTTC. Translated: CAIRDKGGHEQYF.

This clonotype was observed at least ten times. The chain carries TRBV6-5 and TRBJ2-1; D remains ambiguous. The CDR3 is made up of 15 amino acids. The germline V gene encodes CDR1 MNHEY and CDR2 SVGAGI. The germline V and J ends were trimmed by 1 base and 5 bases, with 12 bases remaining between them. The CDR3: CASSYFPGFNNEQFF. DNA for the CDR3: TGTGCCAGCAGTTACTTTCCAGGATTCAACAATGAGCAGTTCTTC.

This clonotype was seen many times. The chain joins TRBV10-3 to TRBJ2-3; weak D call: TRBD1 (6 bases). This CDR3 has 13 residues. Per the germline V gene, CDR1 is ENHRY and CDR2 is SYGVKD. The V end was cut by 6 bases, the J end by 3 bases, with 10 bases between. CDR3 sequence (DNA): TGTGCCATCAGAGGCGACAGGACAGATACGCAGTATTTT. Translated: CAIRGDRTDTQYF.

Points on this clonotype: This sequence may be a read error, since a much larger clone differs from it by one base. V is TRBV7-2 and J is TRBJ2-5; 7 nucleotides align to TRBD1. The CDR3 is 13 residues long. V trimming: 1 base; J trimming: 5 bases; junction bases outside the gene matches: 1. Germline V gives CDR1 SGHTA, CDR2 FQGNSA. The chain's CDR3 is CASSLEQGETQYF. The CDR3 coding sequence is TGTGCCAGCAGCTTAGAACAGGGGGAGACCCAGTACTTC.

This clonotype appeared many times. The gene calls are TRBV12-3 or TRBV12-4 and TRBJ2-7; 11 nucleotides agree with TRBD1. V lost 6 bases, J lost 5 bases, and 3 bases stayed unmatched. This CDR3 has 13 amino acids. CDR3 amino acids: CASSWTGGDEQYF. CDR3 DNA: TGTGCCAGCAGCTGGACAGGGGGCGACGAGCAGTACTTC.

This rearrangement joins TRBV4-3 to TRBJ1-2; TRBD1 aligns across 12 bases. Per germline, CDR1 LGHNA and CDR2 YSLEER. With 0 bases clipped from V and 4 bases from J, the junction kept 9 bases outside the gene matches. This CDR3 has 18 amino acids. This CDR3 is CASSQDLVGQGASYGYTF. The DNA of the CDR3 is TGCGCCAGCAGCCAAGACTTAGTGGGACAGGGGGCTTCCTATGGCTACACCTTC.

At least ten counts were recorded for this clonotype. The chain uses TRBV7-9 and TRBJ2-1, with no clear D. This CDR3 is 12 amino acids long. Trimming pared 2 bases from V and 8 bases from J, leaving 7 bases between. The V gene's germline CDR1 is SEHNR and CDR2 FQNEAQ (reference sequence). CDR3 nucleotides: TGTGCCAGCAGCTTAACTGCGGATGAGCAGTTCTTC. It translates to CASSLTADEQFF.

This clonotype was detected many times. J is TRBJ1-2 and V is TRBV20-1; no clear D gene. The CDR3 has 11 amino acids. Deletions cut 4 bases from V and 7 bases from J, with 10 bases between. Looked up from germline, CDR1 is DFQATT and CDR2 is SNEGSKA (reference sequence). CDR3 amino acids: CSATRAGGYTF. CDR3 DNA: TGCAGTGCTACCCGGGCCGGTGGCTACACCTTC.

This clonotype was found many times. The V and J genes are TRBV20-1 and TRBJ2-3; 7 bases map to TRBD1. The CDR3 covers 15 residues. The V gene end was trimmed by 0 bases and the J gene end by 2 bases; junction bases not matched to a gene: 5. Germline assignment: CDR1 DFQATT and CDR2 SNEGSKA (reference sequence). CDR3 DNA sequence: TGCAGTGCTAGAGATACAGGGGATAACACAGATACGCAGTATTTT. Its protein is CSARDTGDNTDTQYF.

This clonotype appeared many times. The chain employs TRBV20-1 and TRBJ2-1, with TRBD2 matching 11 bases. Germline trimming cut 4 bases from V and 7 bases from J; bases unmatched to any gene: 12. The CDR3 covers 16 residues. Germline CDR1 is DFQATT and CDR2 is SNEGSKA (reference sequence). The DNA for the CDR3 is TGCAGTGCTACCGTCCCGACTAGCGGGAAGGGGAATGAGCAGTTCTTC. As protein: CSATVPTSGKGNEQFF.

In this sample, this clonotype turned up many times. The chain is built from TRBV20-1 and TRBJ1-4, with a tentative D call TRBD1 (5 bases). The V end was cut by 5 bases, the J end by 7 bases, with 11 bases between. The CDR3 covers 12 residues. Germline V lookup: CDR1 DFQATT, CDR2 SNEGSKA (reference sequence). CDR3 region: CSAYRGREKLFF. The CDR3 DNA reads as TGCAGTGCTTATAGGGGCCGTGAAAAACTGTTTTTT.

This clonotype has at least ten counts. The chain links TRBV12-3 or TRBV12-4 to TRBJ1-5; D gene uncertain. Trimming cost V 6 bases and J 3 bases, with 18 bases left between them. CDR3 length: 16 residues. CDR3 residues: CASSWRLPPPNQPQHF. CDR3 nucleotides: TGTGCCAGCAGCTGGAGACTCCCTCCCCCCAATCAGCCCCAGCATTTT.

For this clonotype: One base away lies a much larger clone, so this may be a sequencing read error. The rearrangement uses TRBV19 and TRBJ1-2; TRBD1 might be the D (6 bases). This CDR3 has 12 residues. V was shortened by 6 bases and J by 4 bases, with 9 bases between the two germline ends. The germline V gene has CDR1 LNHDA and CDR2 SQIVND (reference sequence). CDR3 region: CASRTGSYGYTF. CDR3 in DNA: TGTGCCAGTAGAACAGGGAGCTATGGCTACACCTTC.

This clonotype was counted many times. The chain combines TRBV20-1 with TRBJ2-3; TRBD2 is a possible D gene (6 bases). Germline values: CDR1 DFQATT, CDR2 SNEGSKA (reference sequence). V was pared by 0 bases and J by 1 base, with 8 bases between. The CDR3 extends over 14 amino acids. The DNA for the CDR3 is TGCAGTGCTAGAGATACGGGGGGCACAGATACGCAGTATTTT. This encodes CSARDTGGTDTQYF.